The 26 T cell receptor beta chains presented below share a single source sample, sequenced in a study of regulatory T cells in long-lasting Graves disease. As for time point: newly diagnosed GD, antithyroid drugs for less than 3 months. Researchers made the TCR library from RNA that was extracted from PBMCs. Assembly of TCR beta libraries relied on iRepertoire HTBI primers together with Arm-PCR of CDR3 regions. Using its own MiXCR run on the multiplex PCR reads, TCRdb lists one record per CDR3 protein. The sample has around 480,000 distinct CDR3 sequences; about 16% are singletons. The data were also submitted as part of a second study, on T cells in Graves' hyperthyroidism and ophthalmopathy.

The material sequenced was peripheral blood mononuclear cells (PBMCs), taken at new diagnosis, from a patient treated with antithyroid drugs. These TCRs come from a woman between 40 and 65 years old with Graves disease.

This clonotype was detected a few times. The chain employs TRBV15 and TRBJ2-2; TRBD1 aligns across 8 bases. The CDR3 runs 15 residues. V lost 5 bases to trimming and J lost 2 bases; unmatched junction nucleotides: 4. CDR1 is LNHNV and CDR2 is YYDKDF in the germline V gene (reference sequence). The CDR3 reads CATSLDRGNTGELFF. CDR3 sequence (DNA): TGTGCCACCAGCTTAGACAGGGGAAACACCGGGGAGCTGTTTTTT. The complete variable domain, with remaining parts taken from reference TRBV15 and TRBJ2-2, reads DAMVIQNPRYQVTQFGKPVTLSCSQTLNHNVMYWYQQKSSQAPKLLFHYYDKDFNNEADTPDNFQSRRPNTSFCFLDIRSPGLGDTAMYLCATSLDRGNTGELFFGEGSRLTVL.

The chain couples TRBV19 to TRBJ2-7; 9 bases align to TRBD1. J was trimmed by 5 bases and V by 3 bases; bases with no gene match: 8. The germline V gene has CDR1 LNHDA and CDR2 SQIVND (reference sequence). The CDR3 is 15 amino acids. The DNA of the CDR3 is TGTGCCAGTAGTATGGCCAGACAGGGGGTCCACGAGCAGTACTTC. Its translation: CASSMARQGVHEQYF.

The chain joins TRBV5-1 to TRBJ2-2; D tentatively reads TRBD1 or TRBD2 (5 bases each). Deletions cut 2 bases from V and 15 bases from J, with 17 bases between. Germline CDR1 reads SGHRS; CDR2 reads YFSETQ. This CDR3 region has 13 residues. The CDR3 loop reads CASSLGDQGRMFF. The CDR3 bases are TGCGCCAGCAGCTTAGGGGACCAAGGCCGGATGTTTTTT.

This clonotype was observed many times. This chain connects TRBV19 to TRBJ1-6; possible D gene TRBD1, 6 bases. The length of the CDR3 is 14 residues. Trimming took off 8 bases at V and 7 bases at J, with 15 bases between the two ends. CDR1 is LNHDA, CDR2 SQIVND, per germline (reference sequence). This CDR3 is CASATTGGNSPLHF. The CDR3 bases are TGTGCCAGTGCGACAACGGGGGGCAATTCACCCCTCCACTTT.

This clonotype was counted a few times. The V call is TRBV6-1, the J call TRBJ2-7, with D tentatively TRBD2 (6 bases). There are 13 residues in the CDR3. Germline-derived CDR1 and CDR2 are MNHNS and SASEGT. V gave up 6 bases and J gave up 2 bases, with 11 bases separating them. The CDR3 DNA reads as TGTGCCAGCAGAGGCGGGGCCCCCTACGAGCAGTACTTC. Translating it yields CASRGGAPYEQYF.

This clonotype was seen many times. The V gene is TRBV18, the J gene TRBJ1-5; 7 nucleotides align to TRBD1. The CDR3 totals 15 residues. Trimming cost V 8 bases and J 5 bases; bases outside gene matches: 12. Germline CDR1 reads KGHSH; CDR2 reads LQKENI. For the CDR3, the DNA is TGTGCCAGCACTAACGAGACAGGGCAAGATCAGCCCCAGCATTTT. This gives the protein CASTNETGQDQPQHF.

This clonotype was observed a few times. V is TRBV27 and J is TRBJ1-4, with 7 positions matching TRBD1. Losses at the gene ends were 5 bases for V and 8 bases for J; bases not matched to a gene: 14. The CDR3 is 16 amino acids. The germline CDR1 and CDR2 sequences are MNHEY and SMNVEV (reference sequence). The CDR3 reads CASSITAGTVNEKLFF. The CDR3, as DNA: TGTGCCAGCAGTATCACAGCCGGGACAGTCAACGAAAAACTGTTTTTT.

This clonotype was observed many times. The chain joins TRBV3-1 to TRBJ1-2; TRBD1 matches 9 bases. The CDR3 extends over 12 amino acids. Unmatched junction bases numbered 3, after V lost 1 base and J lost 12 bases. CDR1 LGHDT and CDR2 YNNKEL come from the germline V gene (reference sequence). CDR3 region: CASSQGTGENTF. The CDR3 region has the DNA TGTGCCAGCAGCCAAGGGACAGGGGAAAACACCTTC.

This clonotype was counted many times. The V and J genes are TRBV6-1 and TRBJ2-2; 10 nucleotides line up with TRBD2. The trim removed 6 bases at V and 1 base at J, leaving 2 bases unmatched. Germline V gives CDR1 MNHNS, CDR2 SASEGT. The CDR3 extends over 15 amino acids. DNA of the CDR3: TGTGCCAGCAGACTAGCGGGACTGAACACCGGGGAGCTGTTTTTT. The encoded protein is CASRLAGLNTGELFF.

This clonotype was counted ten times or more. V usage is TRBV5-1 and J usage is TRBJ2-7; 10 nucleotides align to TRBD1. This CDR3 contains 17 residues. The germline V gene has CDR1 SGHRS and CDR2 YFSETQ. V lost 5 bases and J lost 3; bases outside the gene matches: 14. The CDR3 DNA is TGCGCCAGCAGGCCGGGACAGGGGCGGGGAACCAACTACGAGCAGTACTTC. Translating it yields CASRPGQGRGTNYEQYF.

This clonotype appeared many times. The genes are TRBV30 and TRBJ1-5; maybe TRBD1 (5 bases). Trimming stripped 0 bases from V and 5 bases from J, with 14 bases between. Germline-derived CDR1 and CDR2 are GTSNPN and SVGIG (reference sequence). The CDR3 totals 15 residues. The CDR3 loop is CAWSVQDTNYQPQHF. For the CDR3, the DNA is TGTGCCTGGAGTGTACAGGACACCAACTATCAGCCCCAGCATTTT.

As concerns this clonotype: The junction differs from germline at one of its ends, possibly a read error. The rearrangement joins TRBV24-1 to TRBJ2-2, with D possibly being TRBD2 (5 bases). This CDR3 comprises 13 residues. Per the germline V gene, CDR1 is KGHDR and CDR2 is SFDVKD. DNA of the CDR3: TGTGCCACCAGTGATTTTAACACCGGGAAGCTGTTTTTT. It codes for CATSDFNTGKLFF.

In this sample, this clonotype turned up many times. At one boundary the junction diverges from the germline segment, which might be a read error. The chain joins TRBV7-6 to TRBJ2-1; 10 bases match TRBD2. CDR3 size: 15 residues. Germline lookup yields CDR1 SGHVS and CDR2 FNYEAQ. CDR3 bases: TGTGCTAGCAGCTTAGGGACTAGCGACACCAATGAGCAGTTCTTC. Amino acid sequence: CASSLGTSDTNEQFF.

Comments on this clonotype: At one end the junction does not follow the germline gene, possibly because of a read error. The rearrangement uses TRBV12-3 or TRBV12-4 and TRBJ1-2; 7 bases match TRBD1. The CDR3 length is 12 residues. The CDR3 DNA reads TGTGCCAGCAGTCTTGACAGGGCTGGCTTCACCTTC. It specifies CASSLDRAGFTF.

The J gene is TRBJ1-3, the V gene TRBV18; 7 positions agree with TRBD1. The length of the CDR3 is 15 residues. V was clipped by 5 bases and J by 0 bases; unmatched bases: 4. Germline CDR1 is KGHSH and CDR2 is LQKENI. The CDR3 reads CASSIDRVSGNTIYF. CDR3 coding DNA: TGTGCCAGCTCAATCGACAGGGTCTCTGGAAACACCATATATTTT.

The chain couples TRBV5-1 to TRBJ2-6; D not certain. Germline V gene lookup returns CDR1 SGHRS and CDR2 YFSETQ. The V gene lost 6 bases and the J gene lost 0 bases, with 10 bases spanning the gap. The CDR3 length is 15 residues. The CDR3 sequence: CASTSWGSGANVLTF. CDR3 in DNA: TGCGCCAGCACCTCCTGGGGCTCTGGGGCCAACGTCCTGACTTTC.

This rearrangement joins TRBV5-1 to TRBJ2-1, with 9 positions matching TRBD2. This CDR3 has 16 amino acids. V shed 0 bases and J 6 bases; nucleotides not matched to a gene: 7. CDR1 is SGHRS and CDR2 is YFSETQ in the germline V gene. Here the CDR3 DNA reads TGCGCCAGCAGCTTGGTTCCTAGCGGGGTAATCAATGAGCAGTTCTTC. The encoded protein is CASSLVPSGVINEQFF.

This clonotype was detected many times. This sequence joins TRBV28 and TRBJ2-7; D gene ambiguous. Germline CDR1 and CDR2: MDHEN and SYDVKM. V lost 4 bases and J lost 2, with 6 bases in between. The CDR3 is 12 amino acids. CDR3 bases: TGTGCCAGCAGTTCCCCCCCCTACGAGCAGTACTTC. Amino acids: CASSSPPYEQYF.

CDR3: CASIPTQSYNTGELFF. In DNA, the CDR3 is TGCGCCAGCATCCCGACACAAAGCTATAACACCGGGGAGCTGTTTTTT. V and J are TRBV4-1 and TRBJ2-2; D is unclear. Trimming left V 7 bases short and J 2 bases short, with 17 bases between. CDR1 is MGHRA and CDR2 is YSYEKL in the germline V gene. The CDR3 contains 16 residues.

A few counts support this clonotype. V is TRBV6-5 and J is TRBJ1-2; the D is unclear. Germline loops: CDR1 MNHEY, CDR2 SVGAGI. The CDR3 covers 13 residues. V was trimmed by 2 bases and J by 4 bases, leaving 8 bases between them. The CDR3 region is CASSYQATYGYTF. CDR3 bases: TGTGCCAGCAGTTACCAGGCAACCTATGGCTACACCTTC.

At least ten counts were recorded for this clonotype. This chain joins TRBV12-3 or TRBV12-4 and TRBJ2-2, with 9 bases lining up with TRBD1. The length of the CDR3 is 17 residues. V dropped 5 bases and J dropped 7; count of bases not matched to a gene: 14. The CDR3 coding sequence is TGTGCCAGCAGTCGTTCTCAACCGGGGACAGGGAACGGGGAGCTGTTTTTT. This encodes CASSRSQPGTGNGELFF.

This clonotype was found many times. This chain joins TRBV20-1 and TRBJ2-7; a possible D gene is TRBD2 (6 bases). The CDR3 length is 15 residues. Trimming cost V 6 bases and J 0 bases, with 18 bases left between them. Per the germline V gene, CDR1 is DFQATT and CDR2 is SNEGSKA (reference sequence). The CDR3 coding sequence is TGCAGTGCAGGGGACTCCCAATCGAGCTCCTACGAGCAGTACTTC. Amino acids: CSAGDSQSSSYEQYF.

This clonotype has only a few counts. This chain joins TRBV6-2 or TRBV6-3 and TRBJ2-3, with a possible D match to TRBD2 (5 bases). Per germline, CDR1 MNHEY and CDR2 SVGEGT. V lost 6 bases and J lost 4, with 11 bases in between. The CDR3 spans 13 residues. The CDR3 DNA is TGTGCCAGCAGGGGGAGTGTTCCAGATACGCAGTATTTT. Translating gives CASRGSVPDTQYF.

The chain joins TRBV7-2 to TRBJ1-2; the D gene is possibly TRBD1 (5 bases). Trimming left V 8 bases short and J 4 bases short, with 20 bases between. The CDR3 consists of 15 residues. The germline gives CDR1 SGHTA, CDR2 FQGNSA. The CDR3 bases are TGTGCCAGCGCTCCCATGGGGCCGGAGGGCTATGGCTACACCTTC. This gives the protein CASAPMGPEGYGYTF.

Ten or more counts support this clonotype. The V gene is TRBV10-1, the J gene TRBJ1-5; D gene ambiguous. The V gene lost 2 bases and the J gene lost 1 base, with 15 bases spanning the gap. The CDR3 runs 17 residues. CDR1 and CDR2 from the germline V gene are WNHNN and SYGVQD (reference sequence). The CDR3 bases are TGCGCCAGCAGTGAGATAAGGCCTCACCTAAGCAATCAGCCCCAGCATTTT. Translation: CASSEIRPHLSNQPQHF.

This clonotype was seen more than once but under ten times. This CDR3 fails to terminate in the conserved phenylalanine or tryptophan, so it likely reflects a read error. This chain joins TRBV13 and TRBJ2-1; D might be TRBD1 (5 bases). Germline V gives CDR1 PRHDT, CDR2 FYEKMQ (reference sequence). The CDR3 contains 15 residues. Trimming removed 4 bases from V and 0 bases from J, with 10 bases in between. The CDR3 DNA follows: TGTGCCAGCAGCTCTCGAAGGGGCTCCTACAATGAGCAGTTCCTC. Its protein is CASSSRRGSYNEQFL.